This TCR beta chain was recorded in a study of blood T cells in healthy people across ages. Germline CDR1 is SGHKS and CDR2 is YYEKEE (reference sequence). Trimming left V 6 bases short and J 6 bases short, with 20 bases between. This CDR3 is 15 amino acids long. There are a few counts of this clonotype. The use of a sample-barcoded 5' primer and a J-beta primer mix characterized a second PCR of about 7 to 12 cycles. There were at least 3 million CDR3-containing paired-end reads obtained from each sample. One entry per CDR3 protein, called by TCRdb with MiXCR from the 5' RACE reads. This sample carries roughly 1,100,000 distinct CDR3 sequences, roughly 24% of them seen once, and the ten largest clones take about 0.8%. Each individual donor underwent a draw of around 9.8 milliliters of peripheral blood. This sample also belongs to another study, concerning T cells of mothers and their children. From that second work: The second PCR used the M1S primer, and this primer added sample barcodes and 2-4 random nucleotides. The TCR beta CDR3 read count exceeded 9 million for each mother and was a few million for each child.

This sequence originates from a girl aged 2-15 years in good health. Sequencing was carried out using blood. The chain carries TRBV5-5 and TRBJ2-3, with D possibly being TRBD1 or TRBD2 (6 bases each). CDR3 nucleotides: TGTGCCAGCACCCCAAACCCGGGGGCTGGGGATACGCAGTATTTT. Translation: CASTPNPGAGDTQYF.